Sequencing of this T cell receptor (beta chain) was carried out in a study of CD8+CD57+ T cells in acquired aplastic anemia (dated by TCRdb to between 2018 and 2020). Background for the entire study: DNA extracted from sorted CD4+ and CD8+ cells had a mean of roughly 3 ug, with a range of about 0.19 to 27.4 ug. Mean read counts for healthy donor samples were roughly 10 million for CD4+ cells and about 12 million for CD8+ cells.

Genomic DNA was used as template for profiling of TCR beta VDJ combinations and CDR3 sequences. TCR repertoire sequencing was run on an Illumina HiSeq 2000. Turning to the authors' computational methods: TRBV/TRBJ rearrangement plots, CDR3 size and DJ length profiles, and Simpson's diversity index were used to assess repertoires. The most abundant DNA sequence in the deep sequencing data was taken as the immunodominant clone. CDR3 amino acid sequences were checked for sharing between subjects and were compared against published repertoires and the VDJdb database. The public reads were quality trimmed at Q25 with fastp and then assembled into clones with MiXCR by TCRdb, keeping productive beta chains. Here each entry gathers all rows of one CDR3 protein and keeps the most common genes and DNA. The V and J calls and clone size come from TCRdb's table, not from the authors' own analysis. This sample has about 130,000 distinct CDR3 sequences in its table, and about 46% of those were observed once. The ten most abundant clones make up about 2.3% of the sample.

Per the germline V gene (reference sequence), DFQATT is the CDR1 and SNEGSKA is the CDR2. The CDR3 covers 15 residues, taking in both the cysteine and the phenylalanine. Of the read, only the CDR3 DNA is kept; its 45 bases are in frame from base 1. The V end gives up 2 bases and the J end 8 bases, leaving 8 bases in the junction not matched to a gene. The research as a whole found: No significant difference in CD8+ Simpson's diversity was found between patients and healthy controls (P=0.060). Roughly 30 CD8+ CDR3 sequences were shared between patients and controls but appeared highly expressed in patients and within their immunodominant clones.

Comment on this clonotype: Its cognate antigen has yet to be identified. No qualities accompany the bases; no much larger clone lies one base away.

The study deep-sequenced TCR repertoires of sorted CD4+ and CD8+ blood T cells from severe aplastic anemia patients and healthy subjects. Ficoll-Paque density gradient centrifugation was used to isolate peripheral blood mononuclear cells. Before DNA extraction, CD4+ and CD8+ T cells were sorted with FACS or magnetic beads. The source is a human donor in good health, serving as a control. The sequenced sample consisted of sorted CD4+, CD8+, or CD8+CD57+ T cells (not recorded which) from PBMCs. The chain is made from TRBV20-1 and TRBJ2-1; the junction holds 11 bases that match TRBD2. The CDR3: CSARTLAGAVDEQFF. The bases read TGCAGTGCTAGAACACTAGCGGGGGCTGTCGATGAGCAGTTCTTC.